The sample holds many counts of the clone carrying this T cell receptor beta chain. This record comes from a study of T cells in Graves' hyperthyroidism and ophthalmopathy. At the level of the study: At the time of initial diagnosis and before any treatment, peripheral blood was collected.

Patients between 18 and 65 years old had hyperthyroidism, newly diagnosed and lasting under 2 months. Amplification targeted TCR beta CDR3 regions from RNA transcripts. Carried out on the TCR CDR3, a first-round RT-PCR used the HTBI primer set. TCRdb redid the calling of the multiplex PCR reads with MiXCR, one entry per CDR3 protein. Of 600,000 to 850,000 distinct CDR3 sequences listed, approximately 18% are singletons. The CDR3 spans 15 residues. Germline-derived CDR1 and CDR2 are SGHDT and YYEEEE. With V trimmed by 0 bases and J by 5 bases, 7 bases remained unmatched. The receptor was isolated from a woman between 45 and 60 years old with Graves' hyperthyroidism that later progressed to Graves' ophthalmopathy. What was sequenced was blood. V is TRBV5-6 and J is TRBJ2-5; 7 nucleotides match TRBD1. The chain's CDR3 is CASSLAGTEIETQYF. CDR3 bases: TGTGCCAGCAGCTTGGCCGGGACAGAGATCGAGACCCAGTACTTC. Full variable domain (rest looked up from reference TRBV5-6 and TRBJ2-5): DAGVTQSPTHLIKTRGQQVTLRCSPKSGHDTVSWYQQALGQGPQFIFQYYEEEERQRGNFPDRFSGHQFPNYSSELNVNALLLGDSALYLCASSLAGTEIETQYFGPGTRLLVL.